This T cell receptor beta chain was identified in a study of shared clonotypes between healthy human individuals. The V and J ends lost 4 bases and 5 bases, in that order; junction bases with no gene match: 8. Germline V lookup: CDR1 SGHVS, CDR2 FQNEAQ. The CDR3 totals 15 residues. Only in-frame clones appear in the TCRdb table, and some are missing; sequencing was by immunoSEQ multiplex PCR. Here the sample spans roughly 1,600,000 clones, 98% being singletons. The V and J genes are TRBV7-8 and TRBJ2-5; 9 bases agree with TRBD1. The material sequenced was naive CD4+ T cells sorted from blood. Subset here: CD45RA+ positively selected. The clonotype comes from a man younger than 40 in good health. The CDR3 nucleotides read TGTGCCAGCAGCTCGGGACAGGGTGGGGCCGAGACCCAGTACTTC. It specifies CASSSGQGGAETQYF.